This T cell receptor (beta chain) is from a study of cytomegalovirus exposure and HLA in healthy donors. Regarding the study as a whole: The study put 150 to 200 TCR beta chains on its list as cytomegalovirus-associated. In vitro testing confirmed a few CMV-associated chains as specific for CMV antigens.

Repertoires were generated with immunoSEQ multiplex PCR, while TCRdb's copy carries only in-frame clones and drops some. Here the sample spans 250,000 or so clones, just under 90% being singletons. Among the roughly 120 subjects of the validation cohort, separate from the roughly 700-subject first cohort, were the donors. This clone came up once. No antigen is known for it. J gave up 5 bases and V 7 bases, and 8 bases lay outside the gene matches. Looked up from germline, CDR1 is SQVTM and CDR2 is ANQGSEA. The length of the CDR3 is 13 residues. This rearrangement joins TRBV29-1 to TRBJ1-1; 9 positions agree with TRBD1. The sample taken for sequencing was PBMCs. This TCR came from a man between 18 and 29 years old in good health and CMV-seronegative. Here the CDR3 reads CSGHRGRFTEAFF. The CDR3 bases are TGCAGCGGCCACAGGGGGCGTTTTACTGAAGCTTTCTTT.